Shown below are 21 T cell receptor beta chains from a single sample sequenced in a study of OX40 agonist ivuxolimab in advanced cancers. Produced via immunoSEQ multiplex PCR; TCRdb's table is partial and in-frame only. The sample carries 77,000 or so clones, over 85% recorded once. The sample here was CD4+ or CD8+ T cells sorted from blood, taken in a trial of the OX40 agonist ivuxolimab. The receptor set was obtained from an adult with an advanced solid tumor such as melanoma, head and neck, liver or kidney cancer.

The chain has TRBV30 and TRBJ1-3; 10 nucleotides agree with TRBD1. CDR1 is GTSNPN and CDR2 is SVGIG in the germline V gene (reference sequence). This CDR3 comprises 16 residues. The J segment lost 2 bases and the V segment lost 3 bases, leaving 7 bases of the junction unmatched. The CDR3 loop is CAWRDLGTGAGNTIYF. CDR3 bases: TGTGCCTGGAGGGACTTGGGGACAGGGGCTGGAAACACCATATATTTT.

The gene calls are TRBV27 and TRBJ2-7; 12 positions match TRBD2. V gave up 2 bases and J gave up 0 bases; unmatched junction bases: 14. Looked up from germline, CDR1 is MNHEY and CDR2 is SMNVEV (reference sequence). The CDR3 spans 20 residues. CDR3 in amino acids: CASSLRKATSGSSNSYEQYF. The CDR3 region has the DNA TGTGCCAGCAGTTTAAGGAAGGCGACTAGCGGGAGTTCCAACTCCTACGAGCAGTACTTC.

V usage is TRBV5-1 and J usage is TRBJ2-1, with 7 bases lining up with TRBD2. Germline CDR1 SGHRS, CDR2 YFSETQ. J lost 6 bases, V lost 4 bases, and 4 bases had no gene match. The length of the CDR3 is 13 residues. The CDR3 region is CASSLGLLNEQFF. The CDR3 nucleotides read TGCGCCAGCAGCCTGGGACTACTCAATGAGCAGTTCTTC.

Here the CDR3 reads CASSAWGGTTQETQYF. The DNA for the CDR3 is TGTGCCAGCAGCGCATGGGGTGGGACTACACAAGAGACCCAGTACTTC. The V gene is TRBV7-3, the J gene TRBJ2-5; 7 bases match TRBD2. The CDR3 spans 16 residues. V lost 5 bases and J lost 2; bases outside the gene matches: 11. Germline V CDR1 and CDR2: SGHTA, FQGTGA.

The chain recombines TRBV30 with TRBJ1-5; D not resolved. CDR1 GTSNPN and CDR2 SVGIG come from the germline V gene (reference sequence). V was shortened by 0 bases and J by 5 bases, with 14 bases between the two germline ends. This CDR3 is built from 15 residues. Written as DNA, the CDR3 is TGTGCCTGGAGTGTACGAGGGAGGTTGGATCAGCCCCAGCATTTT. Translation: CAWSVRGRLDQPQHF.

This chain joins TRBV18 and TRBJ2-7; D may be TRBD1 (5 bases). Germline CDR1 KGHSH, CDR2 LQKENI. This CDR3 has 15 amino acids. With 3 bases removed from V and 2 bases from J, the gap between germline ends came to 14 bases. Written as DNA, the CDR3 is TGTGCCAGCTCACCGAGGTCCGGACACACCTACGAGCAGTACTTC. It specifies CASSPRSGHTYEQYF.

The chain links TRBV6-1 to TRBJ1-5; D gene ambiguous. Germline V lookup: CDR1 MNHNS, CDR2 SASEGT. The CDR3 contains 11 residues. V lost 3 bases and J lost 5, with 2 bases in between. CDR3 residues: CASSDYQPQHF. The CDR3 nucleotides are TGTGCCAGCAGTGATTATCAGCCCCAGCATTTT.

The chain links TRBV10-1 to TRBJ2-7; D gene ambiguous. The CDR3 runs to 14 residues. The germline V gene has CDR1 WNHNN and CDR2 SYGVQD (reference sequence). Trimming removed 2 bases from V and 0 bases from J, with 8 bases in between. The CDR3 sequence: CASSERPHSYEQYF. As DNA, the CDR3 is TGCGCCAGCAGTGAGCGTCCTCACTCCTACGAGCAGTACTTC.

CDR3 sequence (DNA): TGTGCCAGCAGCCTGGGACTAGCGGCGAACACCGGGGAGCTGTTTTTT. Translation gives CASSLGLAANTGELFF. The rearrangement links TRBV7-2 to TRBJ2-2; 11 positions agree with TRBD2. The CDR3 consists of 16 residues. The V segment lost 5 bases and the J segment 0 bases; nucleotides outside the gene matches: 2. Per germline, CDR1 SGHTA and CDR2 FQGNSA.

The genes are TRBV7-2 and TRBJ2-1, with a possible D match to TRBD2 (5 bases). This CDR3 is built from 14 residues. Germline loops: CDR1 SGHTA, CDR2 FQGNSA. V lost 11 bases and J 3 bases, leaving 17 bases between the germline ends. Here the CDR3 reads CAGAVEAHYNEQFF. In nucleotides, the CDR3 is TGTGCCGGAGCTGTGGAGGCTCACTACAATGAGCAGTTCTTC.

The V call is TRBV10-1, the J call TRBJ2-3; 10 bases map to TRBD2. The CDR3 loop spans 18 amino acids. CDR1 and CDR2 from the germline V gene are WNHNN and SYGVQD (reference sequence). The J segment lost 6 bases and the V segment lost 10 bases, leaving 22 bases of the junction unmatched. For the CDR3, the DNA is TGCGCCACCACCCTGAAGGGGTCTAGCGGGGGTCCGTTGGATACGCAGTATTTT. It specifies CATTLKGSSGGPLDTQYF.

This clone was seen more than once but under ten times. CDR3 residues: CASSLALEGPGYTF. CDR3 DNA: TGTGCCAGCAGCTTAGCCCTAGAGGGCCCTGGCTACACCTTC. The V and J genes are TRBV7-2 and TRBJ1-2; D gene unclear. The CDR3 runs 14 residues. Trimming removed 0 bases at V and 7 bases at J, with 12 bases between. Germline V gene lookup returns CDR1 SGHTA and CDR2 FQGNSA. Drawing the rest from reference TRBV7-2 and TRBJ1-2, the complete variable domain is GAGVSQSPSNKVTEKGKDVELRCDPISGHTALYWYRQSLGQGLEFLIYFQGNSAPDKSGLPSDRFSAERTGGSVSTLTIQRTQQEDSAVYLCASSLALEGPGYTFGSGTRLTVV.

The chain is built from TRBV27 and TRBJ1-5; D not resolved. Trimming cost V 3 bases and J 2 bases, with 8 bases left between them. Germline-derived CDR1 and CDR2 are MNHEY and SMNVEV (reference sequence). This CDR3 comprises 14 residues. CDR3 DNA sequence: TGTGCCAGCAGTTTTCGGGAACGCAATCAGCCCCAGCATTTT. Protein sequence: CASSFRERNQPQHF.

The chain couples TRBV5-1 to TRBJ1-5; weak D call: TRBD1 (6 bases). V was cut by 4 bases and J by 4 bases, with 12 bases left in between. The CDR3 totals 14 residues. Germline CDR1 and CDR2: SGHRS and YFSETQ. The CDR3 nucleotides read TGCGCCAGCAGCCCGGGGGCGATGAATCAGCCCCAGCATTTT. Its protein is CASSPGAMNQPQHF.

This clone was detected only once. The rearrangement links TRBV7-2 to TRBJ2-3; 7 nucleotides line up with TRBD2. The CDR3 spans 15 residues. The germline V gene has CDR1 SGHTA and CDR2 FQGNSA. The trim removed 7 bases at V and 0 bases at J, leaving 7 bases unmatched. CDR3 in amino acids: CASNLAVLSTDTQYF. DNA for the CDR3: TGTGCCAGCAATCTAGCGGTCCTAAGCACAGATACGCAGTATTTT.

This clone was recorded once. The CDR3 loop is CASQENAGLSYNEQFF. As DNA, the CDR3 is TGTGCCAGCCAAGAGAACGCAGGACTCTCCTACAATGAGCAGTTCTTC. The genes are TRBV19 and TRBJ2-1, with D maybe TRBD2 (5 bases). Between the trimmed V and J ends, which lost 9 bases and 0 bases, there was a span of 18 bases. CDR1 LNHDA and CDR2 SQIVND come from the germline V gene (reference sequence). This CDR3 is built from 16 residues. Supplemented by reference TRBV19 and TRBJ2-1, the full variable domain reads DGGITQSPKYLFRKEGQNVTLSCEQNLNHDAMYWYRQDPGQGLRLIYYSQIVNDFQKGDIAEGYSVSREKKESFPLTVTSAQKNPTAFYLCASQENAGLSYNEQFFGPGTRLTVL.

CDR3 loop: CASSQEGANQPQHF. In DNA, the CDR3 is TGCGCCAGCAGCCAAGAGGGGGCTAATCAGCCCCAGCATTTT. The chain carries TRBV4-1 and TRBJ1-5; tentative D call: TRBD1 (6 bases). This CDR3 has 14 amino acids. Trimming shortened V by 0 bases and J by 4 bases, and 7 bases separated the two germline ends. Germline CDR1 and CDR2: MGHRA and YSYEKL.

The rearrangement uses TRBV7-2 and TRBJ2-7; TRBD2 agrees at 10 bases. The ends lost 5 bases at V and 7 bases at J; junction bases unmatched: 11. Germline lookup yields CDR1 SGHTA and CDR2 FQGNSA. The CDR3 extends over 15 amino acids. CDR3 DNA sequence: TGTGCCAGCAGCGCCGTGTCTAGCGGGAGTGGTGAGCAGTACTTC. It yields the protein CASSAVSSGSGEQYF.

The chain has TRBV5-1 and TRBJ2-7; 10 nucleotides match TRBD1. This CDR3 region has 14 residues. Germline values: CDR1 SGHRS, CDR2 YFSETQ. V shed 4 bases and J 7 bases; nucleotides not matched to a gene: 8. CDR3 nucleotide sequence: TGCGCCAGCAGCGGGGGGACAGGGGTTGGTGAGCAGTACTTC. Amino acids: CASSGGTGVGEQYF.

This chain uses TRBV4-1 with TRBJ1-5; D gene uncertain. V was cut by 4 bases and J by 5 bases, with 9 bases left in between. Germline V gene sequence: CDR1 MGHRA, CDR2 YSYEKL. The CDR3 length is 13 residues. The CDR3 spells CASSPRVDQPQHF. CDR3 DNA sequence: TGCGCCAGCAGCCCCCGGGTTGATCAGCCCCAGCATTTT.

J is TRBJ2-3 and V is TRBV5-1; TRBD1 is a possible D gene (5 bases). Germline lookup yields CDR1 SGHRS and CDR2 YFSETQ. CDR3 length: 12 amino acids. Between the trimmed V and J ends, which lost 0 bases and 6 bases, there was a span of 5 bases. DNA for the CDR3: TGCGCCAGCAGCTTGGGACAGGATACGCAGTATTTT. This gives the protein CASSLGQDTQYF.